This T cell receptor beta chain was profiled in a study of T-cell memory formation after mild COVID-19. Study context: There were largely donor-specific TCR clusters.

This clonotype was counted ten times or more. Its antigen remains unknown. Whole-study findings and limits: A subset of responding clones appeared in pre-infection memory, suggesting cross-reactive memory joined. From day 15 to 85, contracting clones were balanced between CD4 and CD8, whereas later expanders leaned toward CD4+.

Trimming cost V 3 bases and J 0 bases, with 13 bases left between them. The CDR3 runs 16 residues. Via MiXCR, TCRdb re-called the 5' RACE reads, giving one row per CDR3 protein. Of hundreds of thousands of distinct CDR3 sequences in the sample, around a sixth were seen once. This clonotype was obtained from an adult woman who had mild COVID-19 (a few samples of this study predate the infection). Cell type and time point are not known. V gene TRBV12-3 or TRBV12-4 combines with J gene TRBJ2-3; D remains unclear. The sample consisted of PBMCs or a T cell subset sorted from them (not recorded which). The CDR3 bases are TGTGCCAGCAGTTTCGGACCCACTCCTAGCACAGATACGCAGTATTTT. Residues: CASSFGPTPSTDTQYF.